This entry is about one TCR beta chain. The sample comes from a study of T cell changes during pregnancy in multiple sclerosis. Measured with immunoSEQ multiplex PCR; TCRdb has only the in-frame clones, and not every one. The profile shows about 98,000 clones, roughly nine tenths of them singletons. CDR1 is SGDLS, CDR2 YYNGEE, per germline. Trimming removed 3 bases from V and 2 bases from J, with 10 bases in between. The CDR3 runs to 14 residues. The source was peripheral blood, collected after pregnancy. This TCR derives from a female donor in good health, enrolled as a control in a pregnancy study. The chain combines TRBV9 with TRBJ2-3; TRBD2 is a possible D gene (6 bases). CDR3: CASSGREPTDTQYF. For the CDR3, the DNA is TGTGCCAGCAGCGGGAGGGAGCCCACAGATACGCAGTATTTT.